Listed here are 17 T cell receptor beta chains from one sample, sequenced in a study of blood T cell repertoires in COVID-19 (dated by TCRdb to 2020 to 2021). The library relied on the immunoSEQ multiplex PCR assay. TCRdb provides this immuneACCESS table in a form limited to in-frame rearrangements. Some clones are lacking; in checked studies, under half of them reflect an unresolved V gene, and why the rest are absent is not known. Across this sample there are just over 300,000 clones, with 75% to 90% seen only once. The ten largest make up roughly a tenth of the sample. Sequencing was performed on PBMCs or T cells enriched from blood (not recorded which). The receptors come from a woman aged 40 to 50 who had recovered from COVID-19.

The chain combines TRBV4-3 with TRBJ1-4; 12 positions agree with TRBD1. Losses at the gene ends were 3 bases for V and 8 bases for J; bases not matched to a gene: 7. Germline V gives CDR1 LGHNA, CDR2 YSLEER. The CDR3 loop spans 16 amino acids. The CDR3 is CASSHGDRGRGEKLFF. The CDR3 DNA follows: TGCGCCAGCAGCCATGGGGACAGGGGGCGGGGGGAAAAACTGTTTTTT.

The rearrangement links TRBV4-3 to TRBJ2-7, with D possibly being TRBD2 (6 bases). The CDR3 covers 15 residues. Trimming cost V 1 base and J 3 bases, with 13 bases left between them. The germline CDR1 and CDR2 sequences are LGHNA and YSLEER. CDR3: CASSQGIAGFYEQYF. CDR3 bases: TGCGCCAGCAGCCAAGGGATCGCGGGATTCTACGAGCAGTACTTC.

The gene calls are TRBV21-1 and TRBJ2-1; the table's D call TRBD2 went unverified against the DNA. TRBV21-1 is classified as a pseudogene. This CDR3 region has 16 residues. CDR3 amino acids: CASSSVEGGPGNEQFF. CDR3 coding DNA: TGTGCCAGCAGCTCAGTCGAGGGGGGGCCAGGCAATGAGCAGTTCTTC.

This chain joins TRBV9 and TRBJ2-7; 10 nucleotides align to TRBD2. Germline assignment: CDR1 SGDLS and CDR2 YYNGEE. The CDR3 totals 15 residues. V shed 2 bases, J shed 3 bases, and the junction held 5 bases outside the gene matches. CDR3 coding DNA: TGTGCCAGCAGCGTTCTAGCGGGAGCTTTCTACGAGCAGTACTTC. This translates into CASSVLAGAFYEQYF.

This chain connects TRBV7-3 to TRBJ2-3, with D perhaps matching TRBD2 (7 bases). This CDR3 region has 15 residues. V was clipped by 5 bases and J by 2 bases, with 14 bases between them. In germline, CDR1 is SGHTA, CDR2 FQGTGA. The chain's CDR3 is CASSPDRGATDTQYF. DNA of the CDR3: TGTGCCAGCAGCCCAGATCGGGGGGCCACAGATACGCAGTATTTT.

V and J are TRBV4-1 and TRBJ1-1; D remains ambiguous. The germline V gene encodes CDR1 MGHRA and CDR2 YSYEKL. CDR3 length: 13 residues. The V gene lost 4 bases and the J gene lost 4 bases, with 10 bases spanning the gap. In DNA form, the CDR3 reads TGCGCCAGCAGCCGGGAGGGTCTCACTGAAGCTTTCTTT. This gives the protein CASSREGLTEAFF.

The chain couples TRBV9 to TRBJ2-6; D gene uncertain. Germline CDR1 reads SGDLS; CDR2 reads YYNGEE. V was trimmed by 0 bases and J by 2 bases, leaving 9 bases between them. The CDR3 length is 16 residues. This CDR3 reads CASSVGRVTGANVLTF. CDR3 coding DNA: TGTGCCAGCAGCGTAGGTCGGGTAACTGGGGCCAACGTCCTGACTTTC.

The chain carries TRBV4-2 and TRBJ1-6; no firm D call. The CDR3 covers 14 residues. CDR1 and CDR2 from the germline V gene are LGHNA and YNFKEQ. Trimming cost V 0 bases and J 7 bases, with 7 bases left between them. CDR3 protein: CASSQDLENSPLHF. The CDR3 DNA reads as TGTGCCAGCAGCCAAGATTTGGAGAATTCACCCCTCCACTTT.

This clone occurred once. CDR3 bases: TGTGCCAGCAGGCGGACTAGCGGGGGACTGAGGGAGCTGTTTTTT. Amino acid sequence: CASRRTSGGLRELFF. The V gene is TRBV28, the J gene TRBJ2-2; TRBD2 matches at 13 bases. Germline V gene data show CDR1 as MDHEN and CDR2 as SYDVKM. The CDR3 loop spans 15 amino acids. After removal of 6 bases from V and 9 bases from J, the junction contained 7 bases not matched to a gene.

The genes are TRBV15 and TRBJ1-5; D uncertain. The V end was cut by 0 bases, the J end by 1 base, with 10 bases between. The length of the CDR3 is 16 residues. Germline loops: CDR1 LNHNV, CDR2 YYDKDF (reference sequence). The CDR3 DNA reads TGTGCCACCAGCAGAGATCGACTTATCAGCAATCAGCCCCAGCATTTT. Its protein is CATSRDRLISNQPQHF.

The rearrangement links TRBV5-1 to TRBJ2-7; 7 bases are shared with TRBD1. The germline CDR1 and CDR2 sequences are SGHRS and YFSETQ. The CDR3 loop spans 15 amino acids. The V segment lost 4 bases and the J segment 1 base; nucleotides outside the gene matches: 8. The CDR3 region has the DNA TGCGCCAGCAGCACCCAGGGGGTTGGGTCCTACGAGCAGTACTTC. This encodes CASSTQGVGSYEQYF. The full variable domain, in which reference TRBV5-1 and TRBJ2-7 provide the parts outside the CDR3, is KAGVTQTPRYLIKTRGQQVTLSCSPISGHRSVSWYQQTPGQGLQFLFEYFSETQRNKGNFPGRFSGRQFSNSRSEMNVSTLELGDSALYLCASSTQGVGSYEQYFGPGTRLTVT.

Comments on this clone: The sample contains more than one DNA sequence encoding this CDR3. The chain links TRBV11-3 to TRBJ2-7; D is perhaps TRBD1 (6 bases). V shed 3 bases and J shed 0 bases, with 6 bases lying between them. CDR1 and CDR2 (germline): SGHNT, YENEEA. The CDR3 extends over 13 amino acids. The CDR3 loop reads CASSLDSSYEQYF. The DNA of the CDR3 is TGTGCCAGCAGCTTGGACAGCTCCTACGAGCAGTACTTC.

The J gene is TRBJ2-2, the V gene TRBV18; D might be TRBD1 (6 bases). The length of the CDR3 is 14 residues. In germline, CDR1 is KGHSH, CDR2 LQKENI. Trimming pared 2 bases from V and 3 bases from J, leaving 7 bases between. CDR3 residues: CASSPYRDTGELFF. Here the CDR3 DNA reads TGTGCCAGCTCACCATACAGGGACACCGGGGAGCTGTTTTTT.

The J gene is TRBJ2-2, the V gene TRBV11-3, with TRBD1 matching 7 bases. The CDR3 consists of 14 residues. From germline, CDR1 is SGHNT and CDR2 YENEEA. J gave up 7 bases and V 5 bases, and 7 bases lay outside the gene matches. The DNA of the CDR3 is TGTGCCAGCAGCATAACAGGGGTTGGCGGGGAGCTGTTTTTT. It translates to CASSITGVGGELFF.

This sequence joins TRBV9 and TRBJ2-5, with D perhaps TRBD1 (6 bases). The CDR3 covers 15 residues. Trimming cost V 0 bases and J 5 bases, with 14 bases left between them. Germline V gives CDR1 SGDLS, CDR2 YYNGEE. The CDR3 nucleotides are TGTGCCAGCAGCGTAGATCCAGGGGTGTGGGAGACCCAGTACTTC. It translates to CASSVDPGVWETQYF.

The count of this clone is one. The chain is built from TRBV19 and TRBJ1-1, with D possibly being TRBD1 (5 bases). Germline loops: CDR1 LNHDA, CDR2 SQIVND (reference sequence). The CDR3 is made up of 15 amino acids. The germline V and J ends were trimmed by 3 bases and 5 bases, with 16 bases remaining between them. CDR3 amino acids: CASSISPWGETEAFF. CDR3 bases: TGTGCCAGTAGTATCTCTCCCTGGGGGGAAACTGAAGCTTTCTTT.

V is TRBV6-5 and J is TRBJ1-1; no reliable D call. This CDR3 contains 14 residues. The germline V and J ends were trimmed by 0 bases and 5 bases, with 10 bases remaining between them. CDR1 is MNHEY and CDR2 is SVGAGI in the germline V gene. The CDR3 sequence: CASSYSLGTTEAFF. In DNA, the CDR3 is TGTGCCAGCAGTTACTCGCTAGGTACGACTGAAGCTTTCTTT.